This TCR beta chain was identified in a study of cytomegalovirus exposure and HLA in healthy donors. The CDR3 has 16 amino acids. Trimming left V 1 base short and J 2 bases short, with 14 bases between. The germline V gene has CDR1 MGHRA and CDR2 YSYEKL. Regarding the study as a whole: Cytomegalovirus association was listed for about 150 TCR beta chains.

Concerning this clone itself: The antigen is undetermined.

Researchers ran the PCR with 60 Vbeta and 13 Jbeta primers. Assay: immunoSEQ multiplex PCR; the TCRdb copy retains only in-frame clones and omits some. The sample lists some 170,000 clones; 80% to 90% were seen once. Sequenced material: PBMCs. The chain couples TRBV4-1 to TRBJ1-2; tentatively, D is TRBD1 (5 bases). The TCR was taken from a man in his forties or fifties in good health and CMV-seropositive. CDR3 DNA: TGCGCCAGCAGCCAAGGGGGGGGGAGAGACAACTATGGCTACACCTTC. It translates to CASSQGGGRDNYGYTF.